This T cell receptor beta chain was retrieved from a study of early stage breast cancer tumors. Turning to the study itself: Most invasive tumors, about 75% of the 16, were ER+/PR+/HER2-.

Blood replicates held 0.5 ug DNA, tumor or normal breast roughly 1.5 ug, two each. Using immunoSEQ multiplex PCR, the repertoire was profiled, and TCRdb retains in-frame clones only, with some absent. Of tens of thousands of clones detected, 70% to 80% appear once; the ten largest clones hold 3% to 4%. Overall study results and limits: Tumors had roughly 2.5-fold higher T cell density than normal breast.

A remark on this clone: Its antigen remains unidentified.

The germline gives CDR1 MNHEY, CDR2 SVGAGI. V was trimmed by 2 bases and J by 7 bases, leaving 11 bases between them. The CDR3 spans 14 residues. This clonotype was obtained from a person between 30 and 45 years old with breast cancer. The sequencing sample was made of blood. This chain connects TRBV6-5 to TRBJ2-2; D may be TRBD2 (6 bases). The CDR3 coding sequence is TGTGCCAGCAGTTACGCGGGACTCCGCGGGGAGCTGTTTTTT. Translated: CASSYAGLRGELFF.